Shown below are 8 T cell receptor beta chains from a single sample sequenced in a study of blood T cells in healthy people across ages. The use of a sample-barcoded 5' primer and a J-beta primer mix characterized a second PCR of roughly 6 to 11 cycles. Each CDR3 protein is one row after TCRdb ran MiXCR on the 5' RACE reads. This sample has some 930,000 distinct CDR3 sequences; almost 30% occur once, and the top ten carry about a tenth. These sequences were also reported in another study, on T cells of mothers and their children.

The sequenced material came from blood. Receptors were obtained from a woman between 35 and 50 years old in good health.

This clonotype was detected ten times or more. V usage is TRBV5-1 and J usage is TRBJ1-3; D not resolved. In germline, CDR1 is SGHRS, CDR2 YFSETQ. V was clipped by 3 bases and J by 0 bases, with 19 bases between them. CDR3 size: 18 residues. The CDR3 loop is CASSWMESLINSGNTIYF. As DNA, the CDR3 is TGCGCCAGCAGCTGGATGGAGTCACTGATAAACTCTGGAAACACCATATATTTT. The full variable domain, completed using reference TRBV5-1 and TRBJ1-3, is KAGVTQTPRYLIKTRGQQVTLSCSPISGHRSVSWYQQTPGQGLQFLFEYFSETQRNKGNFPGRFSGRQFSNSRSEMNVSTLELGDSALYLCASSWMESLINSGNTIYFGEGSWLTVV.

This clonotype was found many times. V gene TRBV9 combines with J gene TRBJ2-4; a weak D match, TRBD1 (6 bases). This CDR3 spans 15 amino acids. CDR1 and CDR2 from the germline V gene are SGDLS and YYNGEE. V lost 4 bases, J lost 0 bases, and 11 bases lay in between. Written as DNA, the CDR3 is TGTGCCAGCAGCCCCGGGACACAAGCCAAAAACATTCAGTACTTC. It translates to CASSPGTQAKNIQYF.

This chain links TRBV7-9 with TRBJ2-4, with a possible D match to TRBD2 (7 bases). V lost 4 bases and J 4 bases, leaving 14 bases between the germline ends. Germline loops: CDR1 SEHNR, CDR2 FQNEAQ (reference sequence). The CDR3 runs to 15 residues. The CDR3, as DNA: TGTGCCAGCAGCTCCAGCGGGACATCGAAAAACATTCAGTACTTC. Translated: CASSSSGTSKNIQYF.

Many counts were recorded for this clonotype. The chain recombines TRBV7-2 with TRBJ1-1; D is unresolved. Trimming removed 7 bases from V and 0 bases from J, with 12 bases in between. In germline, CDR1 is SGHTA, CDR2 FQGNSA. The CDR3 has 14 residues. CDR3 residues: CASIIDGLNTEAFF. The CDR3 coding sequence is TGTGCCAGCATCATAGACGGATTGAACACTGAAGCTTTCTTT.

On this clonotype itself: This could be a read error, since a much larger clone is one nucleotide away. Without the conserved terminal phenylalanine or tryptophan, this CDR3 likely stems from a read error. The chain carries TRBV7-2 and TRBJ2-7; TRBD1 matches at 7 bases. This CDR3 is built from 14 residues. Germline CDR1 is SGHTA and CDR2 is FQGNSA. Trimming at V came to 5 bases and at J to 2 bases, leaving 6 bases not matched to a gene. The CDR3 DNA follows: TGTGCCAGCAGCCTCTGGACAGGTCCCTACGAGCAGTACTGC. Residues: CASSLWTGPYEQYC.

Worth noting for this clonotype: This may be a read error: a much more frequent sequence differs by one nucleotide. For the CDR3, the DNA is TGCAGCGTTGAAAGGGGGGCCCTAGGGACCCAGTACTTC. This translates into CSVERGALGTQYF. V usage is TRBV29-1 and J usage is TRBJ2-5; tentatively, D is TRBD1 or TRBD2 (6 bases each). V shed 2 bases and J shed 7 bases, with 14 bases lying between them. The CDR3 is made up of 13 amino acids. Per the germline V gene, CDR1 is SQVTM and CDR2 is ANQGSEA.

This clonotype was observed at least ten times. The rearrangement joins TRBV18 to TRBJ2-7; 7 bases are a match to TRBD2. The CDR3 totals 14 residues. CDR1 is KGHSH and CDR2 is LQKENI in the germline V gene. V was pared by 4 bases and J by 2 bases, with 5 bases of the junction left unmatched. For the CDR3, the DNA is TGTGCCAGCTCACTCTGGGGAGGGGCCTACGAGCAGTACTTC. Its protein is CASSLWGGAYEQYF. Based on the CDR3 plus reference TRBV18 and TRBJ2-7, the full variable domain is NAGVMQNPRHLVRRRGQEARLRCSPMKGHSHVYWYRQLPEEGLKFMVYLQKENIIDESGMPKERFSAEFPKEGPSILRIQQVVRGDSAAYFCASSLWGGAYEQYFGPGTRLTVT.

This clonotype was found a few times. The chain joins TRBV2 to TRBJ2-2; TRBD1 or TRBD2 may be the D gene (5 bases each). The ends were cut back, 5 bases at V and 3 bases at J, with 10 bases in the middle. This CDR3 is 14 amino acids long. Germline V lookup: CDR1 SNHLY, CDR2 FYNNEI. The CDR3, as DNA: TGTGCCAGCAGTCGGGACCAGGACACCGGGGAGCTGTTTTTT. The encoded protein is CASSRDQDTGELFF.